The clone carrying this T cell receptor (beta chain) has only one observation. Its antigen is as yet unknown. Germline V gene sequence: CDR1 GTSNPN, CDR2 SVGIG (reference sequence). The ends lost 5 bases at V and 3 bases at J; junction bases unmatched: 0. CDR3 length: 11 amino acids. This entry belongs to a study of cytomegalovirus exposure and HLA in healthy donors. General observations from the study: Available immune exposure information covered CMV serostatus only.

Use of 60 Vbeta and 13 Jbeta primers characterized the PCR. TCRdb's copy holds only in-frame clones and misses some; the assay was immunoSEQ multiplex PCR. This table has 100,000 to 150,000 clones, around three quarters appearing once. This rearrangement joins TRBV30 to TRBJ1-2; 7 nucleotides align to TRBD1. What was sequenced was PBMCs. This TCR was sampled from a man aged 25 to 40 in good health and CMV-seronegative. This chain's CDR3 is CAWDRDYGYTF. In nucleotides, the CDR3 is TGTGCCTGGGACAGGGACTATGGCTACACCTTC.